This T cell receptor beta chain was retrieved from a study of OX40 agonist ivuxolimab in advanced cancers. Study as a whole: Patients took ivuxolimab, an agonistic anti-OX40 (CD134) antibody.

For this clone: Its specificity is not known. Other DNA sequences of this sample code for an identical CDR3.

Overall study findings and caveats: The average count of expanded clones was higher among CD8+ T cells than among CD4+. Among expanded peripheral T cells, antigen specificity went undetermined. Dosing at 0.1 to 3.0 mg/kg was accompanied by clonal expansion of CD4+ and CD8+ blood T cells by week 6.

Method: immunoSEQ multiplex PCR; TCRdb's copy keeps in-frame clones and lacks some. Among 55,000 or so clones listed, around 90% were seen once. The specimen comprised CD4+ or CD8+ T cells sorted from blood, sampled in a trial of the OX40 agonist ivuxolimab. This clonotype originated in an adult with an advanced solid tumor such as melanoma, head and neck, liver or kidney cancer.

CDR3 bases: TGTGCCAGCAGCTTAGGAAGTCTAGCGGGGAACAATGAGCAGTTCTTC. It is translated as CASSLGSLAGNNEQFF. The gene calls are TRBV11-2 and TRBJ2-1, with 9 bases identical to TRBD2. Trimming removed 1 base from V and 5 bases from J; junction bases left unmatched: 6. The germline gives CDR1 SGHAT, CDR2 FQNNGV. CDR3 length: 16 amino acids.